This T cell receptor (beta chain) was found in a study of cytomegalovirus exposure and HLA in healthy donors. Although they were nominally healthy when sampled, donors likely had unrecorded immune exposures. A remark on this clone: What it binds is not known.

The J segment lost 3 bases and the V segment lost 3 bases, leaving 1 base of the junction unmatched. Germline lookup yields CDR1 SGDLS and CDR2 YYNGEE. The CDR3 consists of 13 residues. Study-wide points: There were reportedly fewer N-insertions in an Asian-associated ancestry cluster than the approximately 670-donor mean, in a later analysis. Most TCR sequences were rare, but some public TCRs occurred in many donors.

Use of 60 Vbeta and 13 Jbeta primers characterized the PCR. Using immunoSEQ multiplex PCR, the repertoire was profiled, and TCRdb retains in-frame clones only, with some absent. The data contain 100,000 or so clones, around 75% of them seen just once; the ten biggest clones take up roughly 1.9%. Source material: PBMCs. This rearrangement joins TRBV9 to TRBJ2-3; 7 nucleotides line up with TRBD1. The TCR comes from a man in his thirties or forties in good health and CMV-seronegative. The CDR3 here is CASSETGTDTQYF. CDR3 DNA: TGTGCCAGCAGCGAGACAGGGACAGATACGCAGTATTTT.